A single sample is the source of the 11 T cell receptor beta chains below, sequenced in a study of OX40 agonist ivuxolimab in advanced cancers. TCRdb keeps only in-frame clones here, not all; method: immunoSEQ multiplex PCR. Of some 17,000 clones in the sample, 55% to 75% were seen once. Sequencing was performed on CD4+ or CD8+ T cells sorted from blood, taken in a trial of the OX40 agonist ivuxolimab. The receptors come from an adult with an advanced solid tumor such as melanoma, head and neck, liver or kidney cancer.

This rearrangement joins TRBV13 to TRBJ1-5, with TRBD1 identical over 9 bases. Germline assignment: CDR1 PRHDT and CDR2 FYEKMQ (reference sequence). This CDR3 contains 14 residues. The V and J ends lost 4 bases and 5 bases, in that order; junction bases with no gene match: 3. The CDR3 loop reads CASSSRTGDQPQHF. The CDR3, as DNA: TGTGCCAGCAGCTCCCGGACAGGGGATCAGCCCCAGCATTTT.

This clone has only a few counts. The rearrangement links TRBV7-9 to TRBJ2-7; 8 bases are a match to TRBD1. Germline assignment: CDR1 SEHNR and CDR2 FQNEAQ (reference sequence). The CDR3 is 16 amino acids. The V and J ends lost 5 bases and 3 bases, in that order; junction bases with no gene match: 12. This CDR3 reads CASSTPRDRNSYEQYF. In nucleotides, the CDR3 is TGTGCCAGCAGCACACCCCGGGACAGGAACAGCTACGAGCAGTACTTC. Variable domain in full (rest from reference TRBV7-9 and TRBJ2-7): DTGVSQNPRHKITKRGQNVTFRCDPISEHNRLYWYRQTLGQGPEFLTYFQNEAQLEKSRLLSDRFSAERPKGSFSTLEIQRTEQGDSAMYLCASSTPRDRNSYEQYFGPGTRLTVT.

The chain links TRBV7-8 to TRBJ1-3, with a possible D match to TRBD1 (5 bases). Germline-derived CDR1 and CDR2 are SGHVS and FQNEAQ. The CDR3 runs 18 residues. V gave up 2 bases and J gave up 0 bases, with 17 bases separating them. The CDR3 loop reads CASSLNPSGGSSGNTIYF. In nucleotides, the CDR3 is TGTGCCAGCAGCTTAAACCCCTCTGGGGGAAGCTCTGGAAACACCATATATTTT.

The chain employs TRBV4-3 and TRBJ1-1; D call uncertain. Looked up from germline, CDR1 is LGHNA and CDR2 is YSLEER. V lost 1 base, J lost 1 base, and 10 bases lay in between. The CDR3 totals 15 residues. This chain's CDR3 is CASSQGTGANTEAFF. The CDR3 DNA sequence: TGCGCCAGCAGCCAAGGGACGGGTGCGAACACTGAAGCTTTCTTT.

This clone is judged large. The CDR3 DNA is TGCGCCAGCAGCCAAGTCGGTAACGAGCAGTACTTC. Translated, it gives CASSQVGNEQYF. V is TRBV4-1 and J is TRBJ2-7, with D hard to call. V was trimmed by 1 base and J by 5 bases, leaving 6 bases between them. Germline CDR1 and CDR2: MGHRA and YSYEKL. The CDR3 consists of 12 residues.

The chain recombines TRBV11-2 with TRBJ2-7; D gene unclear. This CDR3 contains 13 residues. Germline V CDR1 and CDR2: SGHAT, FQNNGV. The V end lost 5 bases, the J end lost 1 base, and 9 bases lay between the germline ends. The chain's CDR3 is CASSQSASYEQYF. DNA of the CDR3: TGTGCCAGCAGCCAGTCGGCATCCTACGAGCAGTACTTC.

The chain combines TRBV6-6 with TRBJ1-2, with 7 bases aligning to TRBD1. V lost 8 bases, J lost 8 bases, and 11 bases stayed unmatched. This CDR3 is 13 amino acids long. Germline V gene data show CDR1 as MNHNY and CDR2 as SVGAGI (reference sequence). The CDR3 bases are TGTGCCAGCGCCGATAACAGGGGTGGAGGCTACACCTTC. It specifies CASADNRGGGYTF.

The chain combines TRBV5-6 with TRBJ2-1; D is unclear. This CDR3 comprises 15 residues. Germline V gene sequence: CDR1 SGHDT, CDR2 YYEEEE. V lost 0 bases and J lost 2, with 9 bases in between. In DNA form, the CDR3 reads TGTGCCAGCAGCTTGGACAGCGAAGCCTACAATGAGCAGTTCTTC. This gives the protein CASSLDSEAYNEQFF.

The V gene is TRBV7-2, the J gene TRBJ2-7; TRBD1 matches at 8 bases. This CDR3 is built from 15 residues. J lost 7 bases, V lost 5 bases, and 13 bases had no gene match. CDR1 is SGHTA, CDR2 FQGNSA, per germline. The chain's CDR3 is CASSPAGTGGWEQYF. CDR3 sequence (DNA): TGTGCCAGCAGCCCTGCGGGGACAGGTGGTTGGGAGCAGTACTTC.

This clone was seen once. The chain employs TRBV19 and TRBJ2-5, with a possible D match to TRBD2 (6 bases). Trimming removed 3 bases at V and 1 base at J, with 9 bases between. Looked up from germline, CDR1 is LNHDA and CDR2 is SQIVND (reference sequence). This CDR3 comprises 14 residues. Here the CDR3 reads CASSMGTFQETQYF. Written as DNA, the CDR3 is TGTGCCAGTAGTATGGGGACTTTCCAAGAGACCCAGTACTTC.

This clone was counted a few times. The chain employs TRBV4-2 and TRBJ2-7; 11 nucleotides match TRBD2. CDR3 size: 15 residues. Germline V gene data show CDR1 as LGHNA and CDR2 as YNFKEQ. V was clipped by 5 bases and J by 3 bases; unmatched bases: 6. For the CDR3, the DNA is TGTGCCAGCAGCTCATTGACTAGCGGGGACTACGAGCAGTACTTC. It specifies CASSSLTSGDYEQYF.